This T cell receptor beta chain derives from a study of PD-1 blockade in classical Hodgkin lymphoma. General study results and limits: Reported baseline diversity: healthy donors highest, relapsed/refractory patients lowest. Undefined causes, possibly disease activity or prior therapy, underlie the repertoire differences.

A note on this clone: Its cognate antigen is unknown.

Assay: immunoSEQ multiplex PCR; the TCRdb copy retains only in-frame clones and omits some. The table lists about 28,000 clones, approximately 93% of them singletons. Time point defined: newly diagnosed, previously untreated cHL patient sample. Trimming removed 8 bases at V and 0 bases at J, with 17 bases between. Germline V gene lookup returns CDR1 SQVTM and CDR2 ANQGSEA. The length of the CDR3 is 15 residues. The chain is built from TRBV29-1 and TRBJ2-1; no definite D call. Sequenced material: peripheral blood mononuclear cells (PBMCs). This TCR derives from a human donor with classical Hodgkin lymphoma. The DNA of the CDR3 is TGCAGCAGCCGTATGGGTGCGGCCTCCTACAATGAGCAGTTCTTC. Amino acids: CSSRMGAASYNEQFF.